This T cell receptor beta chain was sequenced in a study of CD8+ T cells in alopecia areata. Following extraction, RNA underwent reverse transcription to cDNA, which served as the sequencing template. Clones were sequenced by immunoSEQ multiplex PCR, and TCRdb holds only the in-frame ones, with some missing. The table records around 120,000 clones, approximately 60% of them present only once. The treatment was: oral pan-JAK inhibitor, 5-10 mg twice daily. There are a few counts of this clone. The sample consisted of CD4+ T cells sorted from blood, taken at week 4, from a patient treated with tofacitinib. This clonotype was obtained from a human donor with alopecia areata.

The CDR3 DNA sequence: TGTGCCAGCAGCCGGAATTCTGGAAACACCATATATTTT. Translating gives CASSRNSGNTIYF. V is TRBV5-4 and J is TRBJ1-3; no clear D gene. Germline V gives CDR1 SGHNT, CDR2 YYREEE (reference sequence). This CDR3 contains 13 residues. V lost 4 bases, J lost 1 base, and 6 bases lay in between.